This T cell receptor beta chain came from a study of control samples from healthy donors and cancer patients. This CDR3 spans 17 amino acids. Per germline, CDR1 KGHSH and CDR2 LQKENI. Between the trimmed V and J ends, which lost 6 bases and 8 bases, there was a span of 25 bases. Produced via immunoSEQ multiplex PCR; TCRdb's table is partial and in-frame only. The repertoire holds about 140,000 clones, with 80% to 95% as singletons. This TCR was sampled from a man aged 25 to 45 in good health. Sequenced sample: blood. The rearrangement joins TRBV18 to TRBJ1-4; no firm D call. This CDR3 reads CASSPPSAGEKGEKLFF. The CDR3 DNA reads as TGTGCCAGCTCTCCCCCCTCCGCCGGGGAAAAAGGAGAAAAACTGTTTTTT. Using reference TRBV18 and TRBJ1-4 for the parts outside the CDR3, the full variable domain is NAGVMQNPRHLVRRRGQEARLRCSPMKGHSHVYWYRQLPEEGLKFMVYLQKENIIDESGMPKERFSAEFPKEGPSILRIQQVVRGDSAAYFCASSPPSAGEKGEKLFFGSGTQLSVL.